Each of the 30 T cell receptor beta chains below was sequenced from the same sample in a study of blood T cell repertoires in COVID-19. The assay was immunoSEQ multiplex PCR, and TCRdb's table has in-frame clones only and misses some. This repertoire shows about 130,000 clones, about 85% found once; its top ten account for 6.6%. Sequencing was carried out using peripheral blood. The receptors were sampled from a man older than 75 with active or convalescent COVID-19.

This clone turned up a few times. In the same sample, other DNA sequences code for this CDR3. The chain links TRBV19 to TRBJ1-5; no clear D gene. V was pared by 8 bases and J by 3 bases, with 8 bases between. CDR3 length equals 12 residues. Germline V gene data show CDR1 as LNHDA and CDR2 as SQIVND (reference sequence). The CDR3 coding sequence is TGTGCCAGTTCCAGATCCAATCAGCCCCAGCATTTT. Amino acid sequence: CASSRSNQPQHF. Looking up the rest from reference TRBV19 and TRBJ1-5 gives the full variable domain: DGGITQSPKYLFRKEGQNVTLSCEQNLNHDAMYWYRQDPGQGLRLIYYSQIVNDFQKGDIAEGYSVSREKKESFPLTVTSAQKNPTAFYLCASSRSNQPQHFGDGTRLSIL.

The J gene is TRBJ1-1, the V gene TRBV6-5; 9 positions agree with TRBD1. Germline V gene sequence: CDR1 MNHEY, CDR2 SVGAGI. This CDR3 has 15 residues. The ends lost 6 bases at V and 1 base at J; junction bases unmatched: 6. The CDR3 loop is CASRPTDRGNTEAFF. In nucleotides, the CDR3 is TGTGCCAGCAGGCCCACGGACAGGGGGAACACTGAAGCTTTCTTT.

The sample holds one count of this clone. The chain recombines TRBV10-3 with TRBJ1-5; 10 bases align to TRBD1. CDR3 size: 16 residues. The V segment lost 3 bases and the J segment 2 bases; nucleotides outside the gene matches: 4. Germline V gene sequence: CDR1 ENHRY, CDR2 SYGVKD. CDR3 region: CAISDAGTGGNQPQHF. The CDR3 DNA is TGTGCCATCAGTGACGCCGGGACAGGGGGCAATCAGCCCCAGCATTTT.

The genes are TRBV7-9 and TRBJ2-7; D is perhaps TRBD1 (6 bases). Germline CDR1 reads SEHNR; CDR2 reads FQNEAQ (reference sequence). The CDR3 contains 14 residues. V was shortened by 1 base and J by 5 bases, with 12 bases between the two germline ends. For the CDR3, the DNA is TGTGCCAGCAGCTTAGGCAGGGGAGAGGACGAGCAGTACTTC. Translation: CASSLGRGEDEQYF.

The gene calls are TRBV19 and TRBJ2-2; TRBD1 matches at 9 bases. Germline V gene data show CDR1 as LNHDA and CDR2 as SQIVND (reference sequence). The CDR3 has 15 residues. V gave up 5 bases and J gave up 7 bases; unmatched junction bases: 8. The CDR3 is CASSLTGTGHGELFF. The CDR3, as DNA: TGTGCCAGTAGTCTAACCGGGACAGGGCACGGGGAGCTGTTTTTT. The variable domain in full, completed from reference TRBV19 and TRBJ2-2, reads DGGITQSPKYLFRKEGQNVTLSCEQNLNHDAMYWYRQDPGQGLRLIYYSQIVNDFQKGDIAEGYSVSREKKESFPLTVTSAQKNPTAFYLCASSLTGTGHGELFFGEGSRLTVL.

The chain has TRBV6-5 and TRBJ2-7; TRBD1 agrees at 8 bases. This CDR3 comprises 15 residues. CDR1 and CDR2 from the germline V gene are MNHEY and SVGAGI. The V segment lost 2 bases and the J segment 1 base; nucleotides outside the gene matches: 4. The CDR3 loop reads CASSYVQGASYEQYF. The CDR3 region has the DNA TGTGCCAGCAGTTACGTTCAGGGGGCGTCCTACGAGCAGTACTTC.

The CDR3 DNA reads as TGCAGCGTGGACGGGGGGTATGGCTACACCTTC. The encoded protein is CSVDGGYGYTF. The chain carries TRBV29-1 and TRBJ1-2, with a weak D call TRBD1 (5 bases). Germline CDR1 SQVTM, CDR2 ANQGSEA. Trimming took off 6 bases at V and 5 bases at J, with 10 bases between the two ends. The length of the CDR3 is 11 residues. Drawing the rest from reference TRBV29-1 and TRBJ1-2, the complete variable domain is SAVISQKPSRDICQRGTSLTIQCQVDSQVTMMFWYRQQPGQSLTLIATANQGSEATYESGFVIDKFPISRPNLTFSTLTVSNMSPEDSSIYLCSVDGGYGYTFGSGTRLTVV.

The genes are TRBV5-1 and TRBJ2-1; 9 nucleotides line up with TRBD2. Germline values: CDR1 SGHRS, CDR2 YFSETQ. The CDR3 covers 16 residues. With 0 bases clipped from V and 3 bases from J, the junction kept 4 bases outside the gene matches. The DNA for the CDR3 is TGCGCCAGCAGCTTGGCTCCTAGCGGGGTCTACAATGAGCAGTTCTTC. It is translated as CASSLAPSGVYNEQFF.

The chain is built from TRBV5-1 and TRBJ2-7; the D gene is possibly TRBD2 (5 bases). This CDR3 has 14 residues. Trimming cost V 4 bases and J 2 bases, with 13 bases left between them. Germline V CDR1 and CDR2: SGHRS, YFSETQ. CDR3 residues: CASSPRRRTYEQYF. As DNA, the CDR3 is TGCGCCAGCAGCCCCAGGAGGAGGACCTACGAGCAGTACTTC.

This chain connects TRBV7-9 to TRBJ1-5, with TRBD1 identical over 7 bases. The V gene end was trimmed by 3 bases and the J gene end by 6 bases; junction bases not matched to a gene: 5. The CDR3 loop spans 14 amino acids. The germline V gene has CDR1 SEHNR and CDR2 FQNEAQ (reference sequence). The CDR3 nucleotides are TGTGCCAGCAGCTTGGGACAGAAAGGTCAGCCCCAGCATTTT. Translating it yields CASSLGQKGQPQHF.

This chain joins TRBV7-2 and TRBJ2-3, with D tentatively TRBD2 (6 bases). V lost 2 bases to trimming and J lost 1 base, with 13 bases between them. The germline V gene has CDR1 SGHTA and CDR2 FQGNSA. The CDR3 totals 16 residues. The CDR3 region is CASSLIGDLGTDTQYF. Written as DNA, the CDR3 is TGTGCCAGCAGCTTAATTGGGGACTTAGGCACAGATACGCAGTATTTT.

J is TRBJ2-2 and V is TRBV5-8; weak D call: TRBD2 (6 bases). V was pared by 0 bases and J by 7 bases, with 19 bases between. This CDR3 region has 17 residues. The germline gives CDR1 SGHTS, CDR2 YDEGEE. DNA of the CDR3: TGTGCCAGCAGCTTGGGGGGGGTACCGACCGAATACGGGGAGCTGTTTTTT. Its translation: CASSLGGVPTEYGELFF.

The CDR3 DNA reads TGTGCCAGTAGTATCCCCGGGACAGGGAATTCACCCCTCCACTTT. This gives the protein CASSIPGTGNSPLHF. The V gene is TRBV19, the J gene TRBJ1-6; TRBD1 agrees at 9 bases. The J segment lost 7 bases and the V segment lost 3 bases, leaving 4 bases of the junction unmatched. The CDR3 loop spans 15 amino acids. Germline values: CDR1 LNHDA, CDR2 SQIVND (reference sequence).

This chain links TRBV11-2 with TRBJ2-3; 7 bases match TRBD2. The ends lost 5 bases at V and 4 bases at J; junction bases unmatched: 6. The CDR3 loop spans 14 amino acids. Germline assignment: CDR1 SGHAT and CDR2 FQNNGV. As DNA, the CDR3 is TGTGCCAGCAGCCCGGGACTATGGGCAGATACGCAGTATTTT. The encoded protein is CASSPGLWADTQYF.

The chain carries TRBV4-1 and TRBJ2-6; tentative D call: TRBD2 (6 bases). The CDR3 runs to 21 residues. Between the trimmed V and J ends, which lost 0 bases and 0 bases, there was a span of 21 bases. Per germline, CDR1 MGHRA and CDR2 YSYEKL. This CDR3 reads CASSQEGMGGRQPSGANVLTF. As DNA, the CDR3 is TGCGCCAGCAGCCAAGAAGGTATGGGGGGACGCCAACCCTCTGGGGCCAACGTCCTGACTTTC.

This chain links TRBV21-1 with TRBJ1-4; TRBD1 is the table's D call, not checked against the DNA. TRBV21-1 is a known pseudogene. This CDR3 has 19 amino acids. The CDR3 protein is CASSPNFPGQIGTNEKLFF. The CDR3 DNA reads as TGTGCCAGCAGCCCCAACTTCCCGGGACAGATCGGAACTAATGAAAAACTGTTTTTT.

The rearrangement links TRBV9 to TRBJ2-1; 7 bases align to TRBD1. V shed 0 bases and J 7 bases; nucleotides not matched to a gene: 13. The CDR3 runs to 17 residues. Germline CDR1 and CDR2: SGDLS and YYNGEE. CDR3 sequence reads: CASSVEWLRQGRNEQFF. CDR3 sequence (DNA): TGTGCCAGCAGCGTAGAGTGGCTACGACAGGGTAGAAATGAGCAGTTCTTC. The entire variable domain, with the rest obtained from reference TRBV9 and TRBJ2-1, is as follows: DSGVTQTPKHLITATGQRVTLRCSPRSGDLSVYWYQQSLDQGLQFLIQYYNGEERAKGNILERFSAQQFPDLHSELNLSSLELGDSALYFCASSVEWLRQGRNEQFFGPGTRLTVL.

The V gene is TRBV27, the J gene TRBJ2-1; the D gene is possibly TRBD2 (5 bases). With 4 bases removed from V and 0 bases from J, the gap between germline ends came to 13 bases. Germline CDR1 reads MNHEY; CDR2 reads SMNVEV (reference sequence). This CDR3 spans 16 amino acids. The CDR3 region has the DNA TGTGCCAGCAGTTCCCTCGGGGAATACTCCTACAATGAGCAGTTCTTC. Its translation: CASSSLGEYSYNEQFF.

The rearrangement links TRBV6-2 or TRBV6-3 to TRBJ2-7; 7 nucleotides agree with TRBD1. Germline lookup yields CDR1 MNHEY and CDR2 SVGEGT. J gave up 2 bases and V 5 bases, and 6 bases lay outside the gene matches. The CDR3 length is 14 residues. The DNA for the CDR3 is TGTGCCAGCAGTCCCCCGACAGGGACCTACGAGCAGTACTTC. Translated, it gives CASSPPTGTYEQYF.

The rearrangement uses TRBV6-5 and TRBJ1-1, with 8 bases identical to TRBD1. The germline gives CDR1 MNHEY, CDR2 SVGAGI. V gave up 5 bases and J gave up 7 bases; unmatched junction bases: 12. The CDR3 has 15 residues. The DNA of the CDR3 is TGTGCCAGCAGTCGCCCGGGACAGGCATCCCGTGAAGCTTTCTTT. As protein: CASSRPGQASREAFF.

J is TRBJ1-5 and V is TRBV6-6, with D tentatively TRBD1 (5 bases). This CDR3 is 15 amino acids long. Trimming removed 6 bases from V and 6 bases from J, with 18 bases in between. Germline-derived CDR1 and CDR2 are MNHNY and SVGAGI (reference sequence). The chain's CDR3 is CASRNPAGIGQPQHF. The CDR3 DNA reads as TGTGCCAGCAGAAACCCCGCAGGGATCGGTCAGCCCCAGCATTTT.

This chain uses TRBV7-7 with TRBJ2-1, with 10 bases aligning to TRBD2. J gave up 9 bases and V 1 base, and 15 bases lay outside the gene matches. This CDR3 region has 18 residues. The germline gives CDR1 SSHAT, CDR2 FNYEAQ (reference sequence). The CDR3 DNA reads TGTGCCAGCAGCTTAGTCCTGGTGGAAGCGGGGGGGTCCGGTGAGCAGTTCTTC. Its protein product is CASSLVLVEAGGSGEQFF.

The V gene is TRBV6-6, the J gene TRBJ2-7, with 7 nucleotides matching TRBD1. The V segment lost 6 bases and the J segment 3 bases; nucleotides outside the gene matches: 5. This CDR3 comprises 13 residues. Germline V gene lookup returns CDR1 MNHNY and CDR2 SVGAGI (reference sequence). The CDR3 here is CASRPGQYYEQYF. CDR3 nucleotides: TGTGCCAGCAGACCGGGACAGTACTACGAGCAGTACTTC.

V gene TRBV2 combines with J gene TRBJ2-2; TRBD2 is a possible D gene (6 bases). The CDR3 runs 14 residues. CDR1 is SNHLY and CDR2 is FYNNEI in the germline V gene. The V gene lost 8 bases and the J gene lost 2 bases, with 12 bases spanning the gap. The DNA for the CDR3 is TGTGCCAGCCGGGACTCCACCAACACCGGGGAGCTGTTTTTT. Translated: CASRDSTNTGELFF.

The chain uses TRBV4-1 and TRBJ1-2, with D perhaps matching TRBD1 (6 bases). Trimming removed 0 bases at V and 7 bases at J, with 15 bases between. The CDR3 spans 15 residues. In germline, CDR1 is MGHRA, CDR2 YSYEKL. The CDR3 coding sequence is TGCGCCAGCAGCCAAGATGACAGGTTGTGGGGTGGCTACACCTTC. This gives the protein CASSQDDRLWGGYTF.

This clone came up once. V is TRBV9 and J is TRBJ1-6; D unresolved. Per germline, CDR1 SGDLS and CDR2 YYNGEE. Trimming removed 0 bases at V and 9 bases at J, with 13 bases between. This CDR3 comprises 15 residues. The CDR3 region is CASSVANTPGSPLHF. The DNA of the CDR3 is TGTGCCAGCAGCGTAGCTAACACCCCGGGTTCACCCCTCCACTTT.

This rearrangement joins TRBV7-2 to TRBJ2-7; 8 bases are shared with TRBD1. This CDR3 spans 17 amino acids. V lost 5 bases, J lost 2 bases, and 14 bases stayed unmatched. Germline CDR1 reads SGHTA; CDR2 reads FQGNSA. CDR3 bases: TGTGCCAGCAGCCCCCGGGCACCCGCGACAGGGGCCTACGAGCAGTACTTC. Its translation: CASSPRAPATGAYEQYF.

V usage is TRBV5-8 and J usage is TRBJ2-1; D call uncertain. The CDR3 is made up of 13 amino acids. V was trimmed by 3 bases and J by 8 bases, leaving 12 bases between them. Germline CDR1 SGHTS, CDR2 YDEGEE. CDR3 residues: CASSSLRIDEQFF. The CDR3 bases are TGTGCCAGCAGCTCGTTAAGAATAGATGAGCAGTTCTTC.

Written as DNA, the CDR3 is TGTGCCAGCAGCTTACCCCCAGGGGCCACCCGCCTCTCTGGAAACACCATATATTTT. This codes for CASSLPPGATRLSGNTIYF. J is TRBJ1-3 and V is TRBV5-6, with D maybe TRBD1 (6 bases). V lost 2 bases, J lost 0 bases, and 21 bases lay in between. Germline-derived CDR1 and CDR2 are SGHDT and YYEEEE. The CDR3 runs to 19 residues.

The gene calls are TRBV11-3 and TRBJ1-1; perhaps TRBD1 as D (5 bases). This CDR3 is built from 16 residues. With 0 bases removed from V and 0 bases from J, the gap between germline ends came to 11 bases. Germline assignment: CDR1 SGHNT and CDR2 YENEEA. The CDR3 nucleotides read TGTGCCAGCAGCTTAGAGGGGCAGATAATGAACACTGAAGCTTTCTTT. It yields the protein CASSLEGQIMNTEAFF.